This T cell receptor beta chain was captured by sequencing in a study of T cells in Graves' hyperthyroidism and ophthalmopathy (dated by TCRdb to the late 2010s). Turning to the overall study: Peripheral blood samples were taken at initial diagnosis, before any treatment was given. To identify TCR V-J signatures that set the groups apart, the researchers used a discovery cohort of more than 95 patients, made up of 40 to 45 with Graves' ophthalmopathy and 55 to 65 with stable Graves' hyperthyroidism. An independent validation cohort of around 19 hyperthyroidism patients and some 15 patients who later progressed to ophthalmopathy tested prospective prediction of ophthalmopathy. The 95 to 100 discovery patients were randomly divided into training and test sets at a 7:3 ratio. Thyroid tissue and blood T-cell repertoires from six Graves' hyperthyroidism patients were also compared in the study. Following sampling, methimazole starting at 30 mg daily was given to hyperthyroidism patients, and high-dose intravenous methylprednisolone was given to ophthalmopathy patients. According to the paper, TCR Vbeta CDR3 sequencing was carried out on 135 peripheral blood samples, which came from some 41 ophthalmopathy, under 85 hyperthyroidism and approximately 17 progressor patients.

Broad study findings and their caveats: Most expanded thyroid clonotypes (frequency above 0.001) were also detected in blood, suggesting blood repertoires may reflect thyroid immune responses. A model built on a 13 V-J signature distinguished ophthalmopathy from stable hyperthyroidism, reaching roughly 88% sensitivity and around 82% specificity in cross-validation and 80%/75% in testing. No statistical method was used to set the sample size in advance, and investigators knew the group allocation. In validation, the model predicted progression to ophthalmopathy with approximately 71% sensitivity and approximately 78% specificity, a median of about 6.7 months before onset.

Worth noting for this clonotype: Its recognized antigen is unknown. Base qualities are not provided; no much larger clone lies one nucleotide away.

Trimming at the junction amounts to 5 bases on V and 2 bases on J, and the germline ends lie 10 bases apart. The germline V gene (reference sequence) yields LGHDT for CDR1 and YNNKEL for CDR2. Reading from cysteine to phenylalanine, the CDR3 counts 13 amino acids. This entry keeps only the CDR3 DNA: 39 bases, framed from base 1. The TCR beta CDR3 regions were amplified from the RNA transcripts. The first round of RT-PCR for the TCR CDR3 was performed with the HTBI primer set and the Qiagen OneStep RT-PCR kit. Libraries were constructed in a second round of multiplex PCR, after which size selection and purification were carried out. Libraries were sequenced paired-end with 100 bp reads on an Illumina HiSeq2000. Turning to the authors' computational methods: SOAPnuke was used to process the raw data, throwing out any read that contained adapters or uncalled bases, had a mean Phred below 15, or lacked an exact constant-primer or identifier match. COPE v1.2.5 was used to merge high-quality paired reads, and clonotypes were defined as unique nucleotide sequences. Clonotypes were aligned to IMGT TRBV, TRBD and TRBJ reference segments using MiTCR v1.1. The analysis included only V-J combinations with a frequency above 0.0001, which together covered roughly 99% of the repertoires. A TCS score was defined as the ratio of F50 (clonal expansion) to E x V (chaos), with BLOSUM62-based TCRdist applied between CDR3 peptides within each V-J. Welch's t-statistics and random forest reduced around 550 V-J features to roughly 13, which were used in a naive Bayes classifier (R e1071). TCRdb reprocessing: public reads trimmed at Q25 with fastp, clones called with MiXCR, in-frame beta chains kept. Entries that share a CDR3 protein sequence are merged under the most common genes and DNA. These V and J calls rely on TCRdb rather than the paper's analysis. Across this sample there are about 690,000 distinct CDR3 sequences, with approximately 15% seen only once. The ten largest account for roughly 15% of the sample.

Stable Graves' hyperthyroidism was defined as the absence of progression to ophthalmopathy over 18 months of follow-up. Hyperthyroidism patients were newly diagnosed, had a disease duration of under 2 months, and were aged 18 to 65 years. The study excluded patients with uncontrolled infections, other autoimmune diseases, pregnancy or lactation. Diagnoses were based on clinical symptoms, serum thyroxine and TRAb, thyroid ultrasound and orbital computed tomography. Ficoll-Paque density gradient centrifugation was used to isolate PBMCs from about 9 ml of fresh peripheral blood. Total RNA was extracted with Trizol reagent, and quality was checked on an Agilent 2100 Bioanalyzer.

This TCR came from a man between 45 and 60 years old with Graves' hyperthyroidism. The chain is made from TRBV3-1 and TRBJ2-7, and TRBD2 may be the D gene, going by 5 matching bases. Sequenced material: blood. The CDR3 reads CASSSTRTYEQYF. The DNA sequence is TGTGCCAGCAGCTCTACTAGGACCTACGAGCAGTACTTC.